This passage covers 14 T cell receptor beta chains from one sample sequenced in a study of cytomegalovirus exposure and HLA in healthy donors. The primer mix had 60 Vbeta and 13 Jbeta primers. Here immunoSEQ multiplex PCR was the method, and the copy in TCRdb shows in-frame clones only, minus some. The table has around 130,000 clones, around 78% seen once. Specimen: PBMCs. The receptors were gathered from a woman younger than 30 in good health and CMV-seronegative.

This clone was seen only a few times. This chain connects TRBV5-4 to TRBJ2-5; 14 bases are shared with TRBD2. Germline V gives CDR1 SGHNT, CDR2 YYREEE (reference sequence). With 0 bases clipped from V and 5 bases from J, the junction kept 3 bases outside the gene matches. There are 16 residues in the CDR3. The DNA for the CDR3 is TGTGCCAGCAGCTTGGGGAGGACTAGCGGGAGGGAGACCCAGTACTTC. Its translation is CASSLGRTSGRETQYF.

The rearrangement joins TRBV2 to TRBJ2-7; a weak D match, TRBD1 (6 bases). Germline lookup yields CDR1 SNHLY and CDR2 FYNNEI. The CDR3 consists of 19 residues. V was clipped by 5 bases and J by 4 bases, with 30 bases between them. CDR3 DNA sequence: TGTGCCAGCAGTATACAGGGCCAGAGCAAAGGGCAAAGGGGTTACGAGCAGTACTTC. This sequence encodes CASSIQGQSKGQRGYEQYF.

This chain uses TRBV14 with TRBJ2-1; 7 bases line up with TRBD2. Germline V gives CDR1 SGHDN, CDR2 FVKESK. The CDR3 contains 17 residues. Trimming cost V 0 bases and J 7 bases; bases outside gene matches: 12. The CDR3 sequence: CASSQDGRGVLANEQFF. The CDR3 nucleotides are TGTGCCAGCAGCCAAGATGGGAGGGGAGTCCTAGCGAATGAGCAGTTCTTC.

J is TRBJ2-1 and V is TRBV5-1; D is perhaps TRBD1 (5 bases). Per germline, CDR1 SGHRS and CDR2 YFSETQ. V was trimmed by 2 bases and J by 5 bases, leaving 8 bases between them. This CDR3 has 13 residues. CDR3 sequence: CASSLAGNNEQFF. The CDR3 DNA reads TGCGCCAGCAGCTTAGCAGGGAACAATGAGCAGTTCTTC.

The chain links TRBV6-1 to TRBJ1-2; unclear D gene. The CDR3 totals 13 residues. The V and J ends lost 0 bases and 4 bases respectively, with 6 bases between them. CDR1 is MNHNS and CDR2 is SASEGT in the germline V gene. The CDR3 nucleotides are TGTGCCAGCAGTGAAGCCCAGGTCTATGGCTACACCTTC. Translation gives CASSEAQVYGYTF.

The rearrangement links TRBV5-1 to TRBJ2-2; D gene unclear. Looked up from germline, CDR1 is SGHRS and CDR2 is YFSETQ. This CDR3 region has 15 residues. V dropped 0 bases and J dropped 5 bases, with 11 bases sitting between them. DNA of the CDR3: TGCGCCAGCAGCTTGGGAGGAGTTGGGACCGGGGAGCTGTTTTTT. This gives the protein CASSLGGVGTGELFF.

This chain joins TRBV6-1 and TRBJ1-4; D gene ambiguous. V gave up 6 bases and J gave up 7 bases, with 15 bases separating them. This CDR3 comprises 14 residues. Germline CDR1 is MNHNS and CDR2 is SASEGT. CDR3 region: CASSSDLSGEKLFF. DNA for the CDR3: TGTGCCAGCAGCTCAGATCTGAGCGGTGAAAAACTGTTTTTT.

The rearrangement uses TRBV5-5 and TRBJ1-4, with a possible D match to TRBD1 (5 bases). The germline V and J ends were trimmed by 4 bases and 0 bases, with 13 bases remaining between them. CDR3 size: 16 residues. Germline CDR1 and CDR2: SGHKS and YYEKEE (reference sequence). The DNA of the CDR3 is TGTGCCAGCAGCCCCCTGGGCAGGGCAACTAATGAAAAACTGTTTTTT. Its protein is CASSPLGRATNEKLFF. Supplemented by reference TRBV5-5 and TRBJ1-4, the full variable domain reads DAGVTQSPTHLIKTRGQQVTLRCSPISGHKSVSWYQQVLGQGPQFIFQYYEKEERGRGNFPDRFSARQFPNYSSELNVNALLLGDSALYLCASSPLGRATNEKLFFGSGTQLSVL.

The rearrangement links TRBV15 to TRBJ2-5; 8 bases line up with TRBD1. V shed 0 bases, J shed 5 bases, and the junction held 11 bases outside the gene matches. CDR1 is LNHNV, CDR2 YYDKDF, per germline (reference sequence). The CDR3 loop spans 17 amino acids. CDR3 residues: CATSREGAGTGGETQYF. The CDR3 nucleotides read TGTGCCACCAGCAGAGAGGGCGCCGGGACAGGCGGCGAGACCCAGTACTTC. The full variable domain, rest sourced from reference TRBV15 and TRBJ2-5, is DAMVIQNPRYQVTQFGKPVTLSCSQTLNHNVMYWYQQKSSQAPKLLFHYYDKDFNNEADTPDNFQSRRPNTSFCFLDIRSPGLGDTAMYLCATSREGAGTGGETQYFGPGTRLLVL.

Remarks on this clone: A read error may account for a junction end that differs from germline. This chain connects TRBV7-9 to TRBJ1-2, with 7 positions matching TRBD1. The CDR3 spans 15 residues. Looked up from germline, CDR1 is SEHNR and CDR2 is FQNEAQ (reference sequence). For the CDR3, the DNA is TGTTCCAGCAGCTTACCCGTTACAGGGGACTATGGCTACACCTTC. It codes for CSSSLPVTGDYGYTF.

The V call is TRBV25-1, the J call TRBJ2-1; no clear D gene. This CDR3 spans 14 amino acids. Trimming pared 3 bases from V and 13 bases from J, leaving 19 bases between. Germline V lookup: CDR1 MGHDK, CDR2 SYGVNS. The CDR3 DNA is TGTGCCAGCAGTGAGAGAGGCCATCAAGAGGCCCAGTTCTTC. Its protein product is CASSERGHQEAQFF.

V and J are TRBV12-5 and TRBJ1-2; no clear D gene. Germline assignment: CDR1 LGHNT and CDR2 FRNRAP. The CDR3 extends over 14 amino acids. Trimming took 2 bases from V and 4 from J, leaving 11 bases between them. As DNA, the CDR3 is TGTGCTAGTGGTTTGAGTGGCACTACCTATGGCTACACCTTC. Translation: CASGLSGTTYGYTF.

J is TRBJ1-5 and V is TRBV2, with D perhaps matching TRBD1 (5 bases). Trimming pared 4 bases from V and 16 bases from J, leaving 14 bases between. The CDR3 loop spans 11 amino acids. Germline V gives CDR1 SNHLY, CDR2 FYNNEI. Written as DNA, the CDR3 is TGTGCCAGCAGTGCGGCGGGGACTCTCCATTTT. This translates into CASSAAGTLHF.

The J gene is TRBJ2-5, the V gene TRBV10-3, with TRBD2 matching over 8 bases. The V gene's germline CDR1 is ENHRY and CDR2 SYGVKD. V shed 10 bases and J 5 bases; nucleotides not matched to a gene: 18. This CDR3 has 16 residues. The CDR3 spells CATQGLPGGVGETQYF. Here the CDR3 DNA reads TGTGCCACCCAAGGGCTTCCGGGAGGGGTAGGTGAGACCCAGTACTTC.